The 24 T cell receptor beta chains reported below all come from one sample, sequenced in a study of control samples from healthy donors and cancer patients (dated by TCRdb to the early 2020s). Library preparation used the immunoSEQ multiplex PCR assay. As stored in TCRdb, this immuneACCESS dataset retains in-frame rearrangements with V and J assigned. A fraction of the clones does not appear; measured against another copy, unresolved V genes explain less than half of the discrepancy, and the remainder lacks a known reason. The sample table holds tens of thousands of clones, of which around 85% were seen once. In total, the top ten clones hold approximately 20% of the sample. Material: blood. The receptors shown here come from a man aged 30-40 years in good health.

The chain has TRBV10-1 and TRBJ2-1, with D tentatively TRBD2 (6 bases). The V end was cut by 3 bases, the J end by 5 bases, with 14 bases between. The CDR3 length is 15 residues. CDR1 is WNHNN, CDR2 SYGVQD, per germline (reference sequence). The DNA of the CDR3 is TGCGCCAGCAGTGATTCGGGACTCCGAGACAATGAGCAGTTCTTC. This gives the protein CASSDSGLRDNEQFF.

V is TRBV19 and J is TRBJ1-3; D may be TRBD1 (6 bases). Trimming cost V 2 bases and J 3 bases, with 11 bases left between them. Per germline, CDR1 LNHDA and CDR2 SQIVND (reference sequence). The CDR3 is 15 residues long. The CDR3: CASSINRGSGNTIYF. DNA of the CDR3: TGTGCCAGTAGTATAAATAGGGGGAGTGGAAACACCATATATTTT.

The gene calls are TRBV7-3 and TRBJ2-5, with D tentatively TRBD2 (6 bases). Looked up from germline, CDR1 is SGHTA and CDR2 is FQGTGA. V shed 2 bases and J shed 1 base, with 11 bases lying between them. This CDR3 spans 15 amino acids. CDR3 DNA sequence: TGTGCCAGCAGCTTATCCGGGGGACTCCAAGAGACCCAGTACTTC. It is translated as CASSLSGGLQETQYF.

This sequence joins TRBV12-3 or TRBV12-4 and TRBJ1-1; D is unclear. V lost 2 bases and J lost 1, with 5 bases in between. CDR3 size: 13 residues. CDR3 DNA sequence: TGTGCCAGCAGTTTAATTGGGAACACTGAAGCTTTCTTT. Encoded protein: CASSLIGNTEAFF.

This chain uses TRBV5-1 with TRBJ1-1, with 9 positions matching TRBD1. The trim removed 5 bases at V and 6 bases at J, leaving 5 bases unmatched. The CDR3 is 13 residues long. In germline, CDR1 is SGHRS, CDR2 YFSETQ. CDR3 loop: CASSRDRVSEAFF. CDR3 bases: TGCGCCAGCAGTCGGGACAGGGTTTCTGAAGCTTTCTTT.

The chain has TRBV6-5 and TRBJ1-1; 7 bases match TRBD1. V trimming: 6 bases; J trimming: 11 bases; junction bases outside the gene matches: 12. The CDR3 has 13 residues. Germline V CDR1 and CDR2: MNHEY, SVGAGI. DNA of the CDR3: TGTGCCAGCAGCCGACAGGGAGGTGAAATTGCTTTCTTT. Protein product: CASSRQGGEIAFF.

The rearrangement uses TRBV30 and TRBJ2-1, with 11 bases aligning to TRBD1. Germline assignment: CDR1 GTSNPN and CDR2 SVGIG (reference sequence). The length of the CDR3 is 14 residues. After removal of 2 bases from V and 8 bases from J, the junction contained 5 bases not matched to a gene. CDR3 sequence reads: CAWSSGQGAHEQFF. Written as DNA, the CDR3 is TGTGCCTGGAGTAGTGGACAGGGGGCGCATGAGCAGTTCTTC.

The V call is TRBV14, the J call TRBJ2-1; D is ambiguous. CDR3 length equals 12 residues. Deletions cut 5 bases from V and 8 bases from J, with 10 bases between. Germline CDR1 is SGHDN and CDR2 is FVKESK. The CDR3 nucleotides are TGTGCCAGCAGCGGAATTGAATATGAGCAGTTCTTC. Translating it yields CASSGIEYEQFF. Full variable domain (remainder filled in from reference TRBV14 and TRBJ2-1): EAGVTQFPSHSVIEKGQTVTLRCDPISGHDNLYWYRRVMGKEIKFLLHFVKESKQDESGMPNNRFLAERTGGTYSTLKVQPAELEDSGVYFCASSGIEYEQFFGPGTRLTVL.

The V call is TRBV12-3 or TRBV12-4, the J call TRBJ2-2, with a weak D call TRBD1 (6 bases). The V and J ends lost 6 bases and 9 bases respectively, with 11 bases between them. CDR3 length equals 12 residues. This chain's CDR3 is CASSNRVRELFF. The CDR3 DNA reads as TGTGCCAGCAGCAACAGGGTACGGGAGCTGTTTTTT.

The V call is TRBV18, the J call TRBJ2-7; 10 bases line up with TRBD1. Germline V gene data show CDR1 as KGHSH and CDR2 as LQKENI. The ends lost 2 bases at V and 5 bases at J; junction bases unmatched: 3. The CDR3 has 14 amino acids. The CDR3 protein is CASSPGDRGHEQYF. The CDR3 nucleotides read TGTGCCAGCTCACCAGGGGACAGGGGCCACGAGCAGTACTTC.

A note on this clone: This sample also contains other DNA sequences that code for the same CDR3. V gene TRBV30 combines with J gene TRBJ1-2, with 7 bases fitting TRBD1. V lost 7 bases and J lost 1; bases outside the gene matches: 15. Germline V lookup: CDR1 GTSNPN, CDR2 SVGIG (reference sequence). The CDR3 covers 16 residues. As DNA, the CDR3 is TGTGCCTCCCCAACCGGGACAGAACGTCTTAACTATGGCTACACCTTC. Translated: CASPTGTERLNYGYTF.

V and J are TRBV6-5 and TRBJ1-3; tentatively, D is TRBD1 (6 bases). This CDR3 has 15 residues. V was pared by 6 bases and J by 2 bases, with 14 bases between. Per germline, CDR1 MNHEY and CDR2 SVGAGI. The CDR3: CASSRQEQTGNTIYF. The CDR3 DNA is TGTGCCAGCAGCAGACAGGAGCAAACTGGAAACACCATATATTTT.

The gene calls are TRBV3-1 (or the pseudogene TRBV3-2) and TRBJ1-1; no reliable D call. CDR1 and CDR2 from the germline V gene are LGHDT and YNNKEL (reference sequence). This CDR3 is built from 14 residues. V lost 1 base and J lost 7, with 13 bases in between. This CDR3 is CASSQGVSSGEAFF. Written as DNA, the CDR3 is TGTGCCAGCAGCCAAGGGGTCAGCTCAGGTGAAGCTTTCTTT.

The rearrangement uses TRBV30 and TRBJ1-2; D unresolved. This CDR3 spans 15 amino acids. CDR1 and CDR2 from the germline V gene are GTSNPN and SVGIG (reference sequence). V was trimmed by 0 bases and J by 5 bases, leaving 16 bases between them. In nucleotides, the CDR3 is TGTGCCTGGAGTGTAGGCACCGTGGATCTATATGGCTACACCTTC. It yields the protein CAWSVGTVDLYGYTF. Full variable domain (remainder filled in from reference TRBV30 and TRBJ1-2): SQTIHQWPATLVQPVGSPLSLECTVEGTSNPNLYWYRQAAGRGLQLLFYSVGIGQISSEVPQNLSASRPQDRQFILSSKKLLLSDSGFYLCAWSVGTVDLYGYTFGSGTRLTVV.

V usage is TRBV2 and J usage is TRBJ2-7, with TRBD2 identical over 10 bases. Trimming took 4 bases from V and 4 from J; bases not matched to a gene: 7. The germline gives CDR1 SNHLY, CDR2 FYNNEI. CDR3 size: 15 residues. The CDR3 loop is CASSAQRGGMYEQYF. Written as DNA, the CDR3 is TGTGCCAGCAGTGCCCAGCGGGGGGGCATGTACGAGCAGTACTTC.

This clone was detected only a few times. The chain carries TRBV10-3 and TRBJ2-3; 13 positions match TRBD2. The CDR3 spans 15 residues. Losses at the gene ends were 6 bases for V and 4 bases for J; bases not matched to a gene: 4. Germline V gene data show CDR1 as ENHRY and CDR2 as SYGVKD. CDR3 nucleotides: TGTGCCATCAGGATGACTAGCGGGGGGTCAGATACGCAGTATTTT. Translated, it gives CAIRMTSGGSDTQYF.

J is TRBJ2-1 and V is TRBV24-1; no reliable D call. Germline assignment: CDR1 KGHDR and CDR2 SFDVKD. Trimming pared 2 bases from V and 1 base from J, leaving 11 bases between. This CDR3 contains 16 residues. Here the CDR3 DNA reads TGTGCCACCAGTGATTCCCGACGGCCTTCCTACAATGAGCAGTTCTTC. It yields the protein CATSDSRRPSYNEQFF.

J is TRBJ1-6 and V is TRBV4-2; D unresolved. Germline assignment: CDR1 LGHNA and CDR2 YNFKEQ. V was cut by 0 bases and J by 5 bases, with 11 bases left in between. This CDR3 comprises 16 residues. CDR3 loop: CASSQDRISNNSPLHF. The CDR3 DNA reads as TGTGCCAGCAGCCAAGACAGGATAAGTAATAATTCACCCCTCCACTTT.

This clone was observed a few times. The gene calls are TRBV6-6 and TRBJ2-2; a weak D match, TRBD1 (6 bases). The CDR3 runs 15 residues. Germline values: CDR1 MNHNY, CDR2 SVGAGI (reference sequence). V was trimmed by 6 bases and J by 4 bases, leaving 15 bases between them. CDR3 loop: CASRSTGLGTGELFF. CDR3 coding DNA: TGTGCCAGCAGATCCACAGGGTTAGGCACCGGGGAGCTGTTTTTT.

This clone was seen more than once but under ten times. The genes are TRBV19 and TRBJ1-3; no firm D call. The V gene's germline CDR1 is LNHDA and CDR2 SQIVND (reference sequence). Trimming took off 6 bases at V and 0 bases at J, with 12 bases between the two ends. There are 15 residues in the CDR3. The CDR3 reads CASSNGRGSGNTIYF. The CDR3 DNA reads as TGTGCCAGTAGCAACGGAAGAGGCTCTGGAAACACCATATATTTT.

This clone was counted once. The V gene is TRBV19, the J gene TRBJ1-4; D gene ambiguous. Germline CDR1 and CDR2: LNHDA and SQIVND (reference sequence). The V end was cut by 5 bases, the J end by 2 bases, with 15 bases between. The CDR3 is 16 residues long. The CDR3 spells CASSPWVRTTNEKLFF. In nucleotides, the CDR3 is TGTGCCAGTAGTCCGTGGGTTCGGACCACTAATGAAAAACTGTTTTTT.

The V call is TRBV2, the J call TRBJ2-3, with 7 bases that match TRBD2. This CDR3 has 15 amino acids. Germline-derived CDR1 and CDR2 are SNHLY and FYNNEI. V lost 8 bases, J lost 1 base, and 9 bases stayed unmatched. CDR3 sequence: CASGGAGPGTDTQYF. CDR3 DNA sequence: TGTGCCAGCGGAGGAGCGGGGCCAGGCACAGATACGCAGTATTTT.

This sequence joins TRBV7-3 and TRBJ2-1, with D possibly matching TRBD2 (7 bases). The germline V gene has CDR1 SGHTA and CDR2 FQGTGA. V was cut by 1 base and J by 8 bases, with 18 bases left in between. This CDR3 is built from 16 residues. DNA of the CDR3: TGTGCCAGCAGCTTAAAGGGTGGGGGGGCCCCCCATGAGCAGTTCTTC. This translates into CASSLKGGGAPHEQFF.

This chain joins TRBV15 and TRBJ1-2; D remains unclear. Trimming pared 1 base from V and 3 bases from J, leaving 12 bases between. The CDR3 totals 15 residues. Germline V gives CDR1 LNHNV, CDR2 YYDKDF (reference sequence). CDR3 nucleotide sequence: TGTGCCACCAGCAGAGGGGTAGGGAGTGACTATGGCTACACCTTC. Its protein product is CATSRGVGSDYGYTF.